This TCR beta chain was identified during a study of blood T cell repertoires in COVID-19. The CDR3 is 15 amino acids. CDR1 is SNHLY and CDR2 is FYNNEI in the germline V gene. The V gene end was trimmed by 3 bases and the J gene end by 2 bases; junction bases not matched to a gene: 6. Categorization into cohorts depended on clinical history that participants reported. TCRdb's table, derived via immunoSEQ multiplex PCR, lists solely in-frame clones and lacks some. The sample records 200,000 to 250,000 clones, more than 75% being singletons. The material sequenced was PBMCs or T cells enriched from blood (not recorded which). This chain links TRBV2 with TRBJ2-5; 7 bases line up with TRBD2. This receptor was identified in a middle-aged woman with acute COVID-19. The CDR3 region has the DNA TGTGCCAGCAGTGATGGTGGGAGGGGTCAAGAGACCCAGTACTTC. It yields the protein CASSDGGRGQETQYF.